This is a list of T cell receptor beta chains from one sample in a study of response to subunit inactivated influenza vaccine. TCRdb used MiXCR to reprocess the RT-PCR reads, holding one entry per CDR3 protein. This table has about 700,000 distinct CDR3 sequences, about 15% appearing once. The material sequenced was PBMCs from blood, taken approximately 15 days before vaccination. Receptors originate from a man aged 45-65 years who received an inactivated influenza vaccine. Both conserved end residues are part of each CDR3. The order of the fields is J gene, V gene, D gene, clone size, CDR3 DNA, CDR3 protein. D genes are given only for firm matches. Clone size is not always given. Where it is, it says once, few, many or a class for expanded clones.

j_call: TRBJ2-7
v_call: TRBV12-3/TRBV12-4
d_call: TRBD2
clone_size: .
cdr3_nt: TGTGCCAGCAGCACCCGGATAGCGGGAGGCTCCGAGCAGTACTTC
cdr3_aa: CASSTRIAGGSEQYF

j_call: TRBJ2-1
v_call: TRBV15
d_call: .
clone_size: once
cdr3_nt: TGTGCCACCAGCAGGGCAGGTAGTGAGCAGTTCTTC
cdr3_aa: CATSRAGSEQFF

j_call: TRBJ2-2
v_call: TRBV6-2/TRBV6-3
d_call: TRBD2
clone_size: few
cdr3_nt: TGTGCCAGTTCTAGCGGGGCGAACACCGGGGAGCTGTTTTTT
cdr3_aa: CASSSGANTGELFF

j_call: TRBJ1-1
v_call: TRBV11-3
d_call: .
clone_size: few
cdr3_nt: TGTGCCAGCAGCTTTGGGGGCGCGGACACTGAAGCTTTCTTT
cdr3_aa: CASSFGGADTEAFF

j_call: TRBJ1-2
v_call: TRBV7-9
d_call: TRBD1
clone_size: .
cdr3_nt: TGTGCCAGCAGCTCAGGGGGGTCCCTCTATGGCTACACCTTC
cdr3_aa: CASSSGGSLYGYTF

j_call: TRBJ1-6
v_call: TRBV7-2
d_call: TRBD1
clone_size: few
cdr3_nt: TGTGCCAGCAGCCTCTACAGGGGGCAGAATTCACCCCTCCACTTT
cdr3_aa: CASSLYRGQNSPLHF

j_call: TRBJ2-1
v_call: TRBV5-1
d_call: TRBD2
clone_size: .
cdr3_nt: TGCGCCAGCAGCTTGGGGGGGACTAGCGGGACTGAGCAGTTCTTC
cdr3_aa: CASSLGGTSGTEQFF

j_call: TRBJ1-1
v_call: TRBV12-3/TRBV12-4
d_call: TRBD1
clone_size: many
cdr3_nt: TGTGCCAGCAGCCAAAACAGGGGGCATGGTGAAGCTTTCTTT
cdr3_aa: CASSQNRGHGEAFF

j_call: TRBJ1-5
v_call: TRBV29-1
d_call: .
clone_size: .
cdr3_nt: TGCAGCGTTGGAGGGGCCGGACAGCCCCAGCATTTT
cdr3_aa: CSVGGAGQPQHF

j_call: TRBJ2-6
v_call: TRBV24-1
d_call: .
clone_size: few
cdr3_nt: TGTGCCACCAGTGAAGGAAACAGGGCGGACGGGGCCAACGTCCTGACTTTC
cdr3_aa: CATSEGNRADGANVLTF

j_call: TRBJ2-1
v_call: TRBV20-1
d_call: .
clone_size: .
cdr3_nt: TGCAGTCCCGTTCGGGAGCGGGTGAATGAGCAGTTCTTC
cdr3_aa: CSPVRERVNEQFF

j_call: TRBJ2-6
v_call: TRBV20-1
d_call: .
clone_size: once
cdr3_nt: TGCAGTGCAGTAGCCGGGTATGGGGCCAACGTCCTGACTTTC
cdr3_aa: CSAVAGYGANVLTF